The sequence of this T cell receptor beta chain was determined in a study of T cells in localized non-small cell lung cancer. Study conclusions and caveats: Heterogeneity is still possible, as just one tumor region was sequenced.

Comment on this clone: What it recognizes is unknown.

Clones were read by immunoSEQ multiplex PCR, and TCRdb kept only the in-frame ones, dropping some. The table records 30,000 to 45,000 clones, over 70% of them present only once. The sequence was collected from a woman between 35 and 70 years old with stage I lung adenocarcinoma. The input for sequencing was peripheral blood, taken before any cancer treatment.

DNA of the CDR3: TGTGCCATCAGTGAAGGTACTGTGGCATCGGAAGCTTTCTTT. This translates into CAISEGTVASEAFF. The gene calls are TRBV10-3 and TRBJ1-1; D is ambiguous. This CDR3 has 14 residues. Germline loops: CDR1 ENHRY, CDR2 SYGVKD. Between the trimmed V and J ends, which lost 3 bases and 8 bases, there was a span of 16 bases.